This is a list of T cell receptor beta chains from one sample in a study of blood T cell repertoires in COVID-19. Generated by immunoSEQ multiplex PCR, the TCRdb table keeps only in-frame clones and is missing some. The repertoire holds approximately 31,000 clones, with more than 80% as singletons. The sequenced sample consisted of peripheral blood. These TCRs come from a male donor with active COVID-19. CDR3s include the opening cysteine and the closing phenylalanine or tryptophan. The order of the fields is J gene, V gene, CDR3 protein.

TRBJ1-1 TRBV21-1 CASSKAWGGDTEAFF
TRBJ2-7 TRBV6-5 CASSYTRTGGGEQYF
TRBJ1-3 TRBV2 CASSEAEQDSGNTIYF
TRBJ2-1 TRBV5-1 CASSLTSGGSYNEQFF
TRBJ2-7 TRBV12-3/TRBV12-4 CASTLDPGYEQYF
TRBJ2-1 TRBV7-8 CASTQTGFRNEQFF
TRBJ1-6 TRBV5-5 CASSLGGGSPLHF
TRBJ1-6 TRBV7-3 CASSTGGGALHF
TRBJ2-3 TRBV24-1 CATSPRGQGNTDTQYF
TRBJ1-2 TRBV3-1/TRBV3-2 CASSQDEGVDGYTF
TRBJ1-1 TRBV2 CASIIQGNTEAFF
TRBJ1-5 TRBV4-2 CASSQVSGVNQPQHF
TRBJ1-2 TRBV6-1 CASSGEQGEGYYGYTF
TRBJ1-1 TRBV5-1 CASSLGRPNTEAFF
TRBJ2-1 TRBV4-3 CASSRDRGLEQFF
TRBJ1-6 TRBV5-8 CASSLAGGYNSPLHF
TRBJ1-4 TRBV20-1 CSARYTEKLFF